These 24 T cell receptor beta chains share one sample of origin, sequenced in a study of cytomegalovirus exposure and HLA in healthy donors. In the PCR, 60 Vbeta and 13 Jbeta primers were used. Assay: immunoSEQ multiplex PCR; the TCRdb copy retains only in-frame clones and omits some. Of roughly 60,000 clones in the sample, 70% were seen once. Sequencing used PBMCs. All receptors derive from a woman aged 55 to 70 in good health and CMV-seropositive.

CDR3 residues: CASSLGQNYGYTF. CDR3 nucleotide sequence: TGTGCCAGCAGCCTAGGACAGAACTATGGCTACACCTTC. J is TRBJ1-2 and V is TRBV9, with D possibly matching TRBD1 (6 bases). V dropped 4 bases and J dropped 2 bases, with 9 bases sitting between them. The CDR3 has 13 amino acids. Germline CDR1 reads SGDLS; CDR2 reads YYNGEE.

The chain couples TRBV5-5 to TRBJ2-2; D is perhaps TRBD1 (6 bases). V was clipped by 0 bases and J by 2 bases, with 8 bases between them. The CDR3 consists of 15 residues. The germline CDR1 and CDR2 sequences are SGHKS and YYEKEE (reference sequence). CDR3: CASSLVQGNTGELFF. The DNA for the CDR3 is TGTGCCAGCAGCTTGGTACAGGGAAACACCGGGGAGCTGTTTTTT. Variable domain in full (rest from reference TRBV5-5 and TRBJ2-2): DAGVTQSPTHLIKTRGQQVTLRCSPISGHKSVSWYQQVLGQGPQFIFQYYEKEERGRGNFPDRFSARQFPNYSSELNVNALLLGDSALYLCASSLVQGNTGELFFGEGSRLTVL.

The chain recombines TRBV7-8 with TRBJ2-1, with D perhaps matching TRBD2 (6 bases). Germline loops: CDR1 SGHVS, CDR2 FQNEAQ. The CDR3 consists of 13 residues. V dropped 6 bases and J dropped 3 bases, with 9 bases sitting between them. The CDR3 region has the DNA TGTGCCAGCAGGGAGGGGCTCTACAATGAGCAGTTCTTC. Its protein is CASREGLYNEQFF.

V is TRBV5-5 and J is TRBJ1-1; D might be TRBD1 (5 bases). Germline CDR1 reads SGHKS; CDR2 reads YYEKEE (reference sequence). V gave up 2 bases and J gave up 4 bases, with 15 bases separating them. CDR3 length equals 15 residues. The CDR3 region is CASSFSPGRATEAFF. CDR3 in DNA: TGTGCCAGCAGCTTCAGTCCAGGGAGGGCCACTGAAGCTTTCTTT.

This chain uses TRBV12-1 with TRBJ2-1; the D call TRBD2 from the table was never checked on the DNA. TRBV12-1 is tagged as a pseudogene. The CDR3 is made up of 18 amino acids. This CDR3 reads CASSCLTSGEAPGAEQFF. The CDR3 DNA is TGTGCCAGCAGCTGCCTGACTAGCGGGGAGGCCCCGGGGGCTGAGCAGTTCTTC.

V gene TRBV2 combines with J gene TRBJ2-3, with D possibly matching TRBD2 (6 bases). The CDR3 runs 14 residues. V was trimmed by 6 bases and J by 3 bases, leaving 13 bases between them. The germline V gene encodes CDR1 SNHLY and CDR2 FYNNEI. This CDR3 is CASSRTIGTDTQYF. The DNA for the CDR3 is TGTGCCAGCAGCCGGACTATTGGAACAGATACGCAGTATTTT.

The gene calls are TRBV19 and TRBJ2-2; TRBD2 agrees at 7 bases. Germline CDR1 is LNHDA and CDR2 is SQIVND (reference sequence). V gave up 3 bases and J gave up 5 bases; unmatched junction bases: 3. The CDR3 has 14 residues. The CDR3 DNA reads TGTGCCAGTAGTATTCGCGGGGGTACCGGGGAGCTGTTTTTT. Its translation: CASSIRGGTGELFF.

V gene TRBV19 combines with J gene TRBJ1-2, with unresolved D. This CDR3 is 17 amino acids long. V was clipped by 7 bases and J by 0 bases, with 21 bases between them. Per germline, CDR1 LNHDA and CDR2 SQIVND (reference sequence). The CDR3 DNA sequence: TGTGCCAGTACCATAATACCTGAGGGAGCCTCTAACTATGGCTACACCTTC. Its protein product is CASTIIPEGASNYGYTF.

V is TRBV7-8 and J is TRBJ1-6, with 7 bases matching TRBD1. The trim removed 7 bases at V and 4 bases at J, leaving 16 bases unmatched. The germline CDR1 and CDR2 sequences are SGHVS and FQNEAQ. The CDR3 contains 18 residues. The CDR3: CASKVNEGQPPYNSPLHF. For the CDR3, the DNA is TGTGCCAGCAAAGTAAATGAGGGACAGCCTCCATATAATTCACCCCTCCACTTT.

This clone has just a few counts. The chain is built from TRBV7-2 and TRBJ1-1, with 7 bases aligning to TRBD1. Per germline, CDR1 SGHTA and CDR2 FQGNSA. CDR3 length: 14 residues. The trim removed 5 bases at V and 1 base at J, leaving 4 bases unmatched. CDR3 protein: CASSIDRANTEAFF. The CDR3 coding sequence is TGTGCCAGCAGCATCGACAGGGCGAACACTGAAGCTTTCTTT. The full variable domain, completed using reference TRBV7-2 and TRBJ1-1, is GAGVSQSPSNKVTEKGKDVELRCDPISGHTALYWYRQSLGQGLEFLIYFQGNSAPDKSGLPSDRFSAERTGGSVSTLTIQRTQQEDSAVYLCASSIDRANTEAFFGQGTRLTVV.

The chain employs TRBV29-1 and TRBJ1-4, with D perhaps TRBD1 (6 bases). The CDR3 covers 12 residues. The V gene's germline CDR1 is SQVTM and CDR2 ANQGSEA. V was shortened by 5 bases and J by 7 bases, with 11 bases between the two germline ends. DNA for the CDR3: TGCAGCGTTTTACAGGGAAGTGAAAAACTGTTTTTT. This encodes CSVLQGSEKLFF.

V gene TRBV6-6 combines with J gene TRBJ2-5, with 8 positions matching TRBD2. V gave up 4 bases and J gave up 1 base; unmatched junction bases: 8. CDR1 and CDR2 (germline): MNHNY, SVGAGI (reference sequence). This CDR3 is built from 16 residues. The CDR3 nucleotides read TGTGCCAGCAGTTCCCAGGGGAGCGGGGGCCAAGAGACCCAGTACTTC. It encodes CASSSQGSGGQETQYF.

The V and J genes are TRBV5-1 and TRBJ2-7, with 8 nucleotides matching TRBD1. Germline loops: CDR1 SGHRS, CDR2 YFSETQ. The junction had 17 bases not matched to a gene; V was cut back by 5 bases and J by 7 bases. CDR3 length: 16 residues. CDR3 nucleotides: TGCGCCAGCAGACGTACGTCTGACAGGGGAGGAGGGGAGCAGTACTTC. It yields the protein CASRRTSDRGGGEQYF.

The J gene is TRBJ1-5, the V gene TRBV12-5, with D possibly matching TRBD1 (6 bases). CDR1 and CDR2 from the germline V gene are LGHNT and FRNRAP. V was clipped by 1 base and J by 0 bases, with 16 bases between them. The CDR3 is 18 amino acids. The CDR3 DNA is TGTGCTAGTGGTTTGGGGCCCCAGGGGTCTTATAGCAATCAGCCCCAGCATTTT. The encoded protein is CASGLGPQGSYSNQPQHF.

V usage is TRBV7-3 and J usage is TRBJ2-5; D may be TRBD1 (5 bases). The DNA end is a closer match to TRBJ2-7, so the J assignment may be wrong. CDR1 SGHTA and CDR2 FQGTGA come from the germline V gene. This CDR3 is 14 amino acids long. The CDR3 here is CASSLSPGPHEQYF. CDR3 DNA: TGTGCCAGCAGCTTAAGTCCAGGGCCCCACGAGCAGTACTTC.

Written as DNA, the CDR3 is TGTGCCAGTAGTCTCGGGCTTCAGGGGTATGGCTACACCTTC. This encodes CASSLGLQGYGYTF. This rearrangement joins TRBV19 to TRBJ1-2; a weak D match, TRBD1 (6 bases). Germline CDR1 and CDR2: LNHDA and SQIVND (reference sequence). Trimming stripped 5 bases from V and 5 bases from J, with 15 bases between. CDR3 size: 14 residues.

This chain's CDR3 is CASKGGGAKTDTQYF. The CDR3 nucleotides read TGTGCCAGCAAAGGCGGGGGGGCTAAAACAGATACGCAGTATTTT. The V and J genes are TRBV6-1 and TRBJ2-3; the match to TRBD2 covers 9 bases. This CDR3 is 15 amino acids long. Per the germline V gene, CDR1 is MNHNS and CDR2 is SASEGT. Losses at the gene ends were 7 bases for V and 3 bases for J; bases not matched to a gene: 8.

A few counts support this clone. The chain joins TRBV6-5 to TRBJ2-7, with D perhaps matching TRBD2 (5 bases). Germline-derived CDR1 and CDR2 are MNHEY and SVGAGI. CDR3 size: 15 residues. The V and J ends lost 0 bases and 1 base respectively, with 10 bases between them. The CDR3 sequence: CASSYSIRESYEQYF. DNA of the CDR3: TGTGCCAGCAGTTACTCGATAAGGGAGTCCTACGAGCAGTACTTC.

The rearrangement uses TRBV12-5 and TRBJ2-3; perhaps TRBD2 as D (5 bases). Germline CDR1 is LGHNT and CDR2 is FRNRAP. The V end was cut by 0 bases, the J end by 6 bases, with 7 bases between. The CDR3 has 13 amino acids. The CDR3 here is CASGLVPGDTQYF. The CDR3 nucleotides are TGTGCTAGTGGTTTGGTTCCGGGGGATACGCAGTATTTT.

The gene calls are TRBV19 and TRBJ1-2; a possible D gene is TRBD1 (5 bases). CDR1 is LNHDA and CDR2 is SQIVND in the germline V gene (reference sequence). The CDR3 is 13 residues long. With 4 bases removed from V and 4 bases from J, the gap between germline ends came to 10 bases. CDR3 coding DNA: TGTGCCAGTAGTACGGGGGAATCCTATGGCTACACCTTC. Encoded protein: CASSTGESYGYTF.

The CDR3: CASSQRQGHSPLHF. The CDR3 DNA reads as TGTGCCAGCAGTCAGCGACAGGGCCATTCACCCCTCCACTTT. J is TRBJ1-6 and V is TRBV28, with TRBD1 matching over 7 bases. This CDR3 is 14 amino acids long. V gave up 5 bases and J gave up 8 bases; unmatched junction bases: 6. Germline CDR1 and CDR2: MDHEN and SYDVKM.

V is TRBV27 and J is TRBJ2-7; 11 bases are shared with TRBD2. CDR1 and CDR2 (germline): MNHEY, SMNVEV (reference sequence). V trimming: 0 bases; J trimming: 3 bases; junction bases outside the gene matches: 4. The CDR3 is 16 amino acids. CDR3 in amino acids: CASSLSPSGGLYEQYF. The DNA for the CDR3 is TGTGCCAGCAGTTTATCCCCTAGCGGGGGGCTCTACGAGCAGTACTTC.

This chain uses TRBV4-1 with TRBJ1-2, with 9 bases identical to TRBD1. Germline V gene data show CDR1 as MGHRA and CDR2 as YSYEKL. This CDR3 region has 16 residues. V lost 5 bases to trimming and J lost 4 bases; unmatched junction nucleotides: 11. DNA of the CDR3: TGCGCCAGCAGCGACCCCGGGACAGGGAGGGCCTATGGCTACACCTTC. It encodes CASSDPGTGRAYGYTF.

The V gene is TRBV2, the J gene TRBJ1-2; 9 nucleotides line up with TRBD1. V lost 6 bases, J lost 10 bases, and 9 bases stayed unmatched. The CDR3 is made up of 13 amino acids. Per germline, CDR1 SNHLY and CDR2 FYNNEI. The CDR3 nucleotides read TGTGCCAGCAGAAACAGGGGGCCCGGACTCTACACCTTC. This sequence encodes CASRNRGPGLYTF.